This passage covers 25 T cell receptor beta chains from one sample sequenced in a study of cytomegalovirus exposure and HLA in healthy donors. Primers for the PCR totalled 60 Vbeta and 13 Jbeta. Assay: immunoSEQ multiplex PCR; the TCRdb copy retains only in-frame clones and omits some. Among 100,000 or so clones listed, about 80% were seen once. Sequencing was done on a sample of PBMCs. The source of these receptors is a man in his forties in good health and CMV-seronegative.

CDR3 residues: CASSIQGQGWNQPQHF. The CDR3 DNA is TGTGCCAGTAGTATTCAAGGACAGGGCTGGAATCAGCCCCAGCATTTT. The chain recombines TRBV19 with TRBJ1-5; 8 bases are a match to TRBD1. CDR3 length: 16 amino acids. The germline V gene encodes CDR1 LNHDA and CDR2 SQIVND (reference sequence). The trim removed 3 bases at V and 4 bases at J, leaving 8 bases unmatched.

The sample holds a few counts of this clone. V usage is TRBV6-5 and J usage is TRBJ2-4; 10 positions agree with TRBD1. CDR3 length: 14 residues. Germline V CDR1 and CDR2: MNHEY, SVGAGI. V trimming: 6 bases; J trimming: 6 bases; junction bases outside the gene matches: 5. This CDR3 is CASSTDRGRNIQYF. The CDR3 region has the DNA TGTGCCAGCAGCACCGACAGGGGGCGAAACATTCAGTACTTC.

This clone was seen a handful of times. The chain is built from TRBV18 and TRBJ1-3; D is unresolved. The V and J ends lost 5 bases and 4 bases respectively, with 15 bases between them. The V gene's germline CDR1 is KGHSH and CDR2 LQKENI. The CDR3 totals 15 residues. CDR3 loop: CASSAVLSGGNTIYF. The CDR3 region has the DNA TGTGCCAGCTCAGCAGTCCTCTCGGGAGGAAACACCATATATTTT.

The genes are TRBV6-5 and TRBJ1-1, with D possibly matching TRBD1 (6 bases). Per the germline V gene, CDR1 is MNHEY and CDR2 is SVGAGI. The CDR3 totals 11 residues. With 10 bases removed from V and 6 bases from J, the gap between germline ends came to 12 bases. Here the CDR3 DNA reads TGTGCCACCCGGGGGGGCTCTGAAGCTTTCTTT. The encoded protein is CATRGGSEAFF.

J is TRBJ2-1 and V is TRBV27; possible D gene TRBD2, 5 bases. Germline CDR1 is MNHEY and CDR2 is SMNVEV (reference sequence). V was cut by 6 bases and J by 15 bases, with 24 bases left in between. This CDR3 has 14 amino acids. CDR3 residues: CASSPSGRRVNWFF. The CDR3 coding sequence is TGTGCCAGCAGCCCCTCGGGGAGAAGGGTAAATTGGTTCTTC.

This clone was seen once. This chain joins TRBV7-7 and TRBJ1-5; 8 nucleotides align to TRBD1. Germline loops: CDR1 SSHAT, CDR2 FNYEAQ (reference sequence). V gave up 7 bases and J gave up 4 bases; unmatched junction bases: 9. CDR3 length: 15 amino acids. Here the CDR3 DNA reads TGTGCCAGCATTTCAGGGGGCCCCAGGAATCAGCCCCAGCATTTT. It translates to CASISGGPRNQPQHF.

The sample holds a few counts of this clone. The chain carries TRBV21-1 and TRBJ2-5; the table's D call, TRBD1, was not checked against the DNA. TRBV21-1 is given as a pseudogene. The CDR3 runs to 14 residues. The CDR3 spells CASSKAGRQETQYF. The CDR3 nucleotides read TGTGCCAGCAGCAAAGCGGGCAGGCAAGAGACCCAGTACTTC.

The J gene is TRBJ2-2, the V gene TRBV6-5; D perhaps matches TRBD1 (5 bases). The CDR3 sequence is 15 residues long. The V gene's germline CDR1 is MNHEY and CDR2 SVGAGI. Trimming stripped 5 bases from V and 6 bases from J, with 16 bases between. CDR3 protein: CASSNGQLQAGELFF. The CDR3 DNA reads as TGTGCCAGCAGTAACGGACAACTTCAGGCCGGGGAGCTGTTTTTT.

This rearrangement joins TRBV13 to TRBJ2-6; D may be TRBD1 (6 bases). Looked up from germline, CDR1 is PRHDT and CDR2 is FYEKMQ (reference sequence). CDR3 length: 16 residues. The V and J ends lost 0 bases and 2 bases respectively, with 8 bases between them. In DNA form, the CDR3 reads TGTGCCAGCAGCTTAGGAACAGGGCCTGGGGCCAACGTCCTGACTTTC. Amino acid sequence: CASSLGTGPGANVLTF. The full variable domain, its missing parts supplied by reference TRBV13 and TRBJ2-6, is AAGVIQSPRHLIKEKRETATLKCYPIPRHDTVYWYQQGPGQDPQFLISFYEKMQSDKGSIPDRFSAQQFSDYHSELNMSSLELGDSALYFCASSLGTGPGANVLTFGAGSRLTVL.

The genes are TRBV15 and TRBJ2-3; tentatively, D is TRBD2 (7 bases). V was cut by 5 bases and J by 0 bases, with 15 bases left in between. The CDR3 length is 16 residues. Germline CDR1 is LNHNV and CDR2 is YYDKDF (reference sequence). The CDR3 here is CATSEGGGASTDTQYF. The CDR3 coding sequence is TGTGCCACCAGCGAGGGAGGGGGGGCGAGCACAGATACGCAGTATTTT.

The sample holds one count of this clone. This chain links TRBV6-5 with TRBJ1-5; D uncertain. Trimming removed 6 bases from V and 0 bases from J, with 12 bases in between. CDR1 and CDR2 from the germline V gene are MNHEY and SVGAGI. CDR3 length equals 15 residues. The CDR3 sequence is CASSPPGPSNQPQHF. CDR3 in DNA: TGTGCCAGCAGCCCCCCGGGTCCTAGCAATCAGCCCCAGCATTTT.

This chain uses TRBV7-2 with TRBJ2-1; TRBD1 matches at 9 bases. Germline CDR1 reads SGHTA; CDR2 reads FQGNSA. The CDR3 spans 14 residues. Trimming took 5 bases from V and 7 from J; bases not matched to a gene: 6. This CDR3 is CASSIQGALNEQFF. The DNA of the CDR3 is TGTGCCAGCAGCATACAGGGGGCATTAAATGAGCAGTTCTTC.

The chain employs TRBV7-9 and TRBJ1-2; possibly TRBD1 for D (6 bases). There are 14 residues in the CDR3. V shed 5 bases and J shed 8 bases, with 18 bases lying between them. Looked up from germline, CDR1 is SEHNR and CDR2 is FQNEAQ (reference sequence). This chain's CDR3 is CASSRDTLRGGYTF. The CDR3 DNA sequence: TGTGCCAGCAGCAGGGACACTCTTAGAGGAGGCTACACCTTC.

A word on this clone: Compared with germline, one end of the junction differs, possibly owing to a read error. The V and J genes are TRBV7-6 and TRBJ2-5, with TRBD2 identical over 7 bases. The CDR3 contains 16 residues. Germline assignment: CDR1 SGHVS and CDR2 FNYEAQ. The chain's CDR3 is CASSLGVGRDQETQYF. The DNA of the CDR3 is TGTGCCAGCAGCTTAGGGGTTGGGAGGGACCAGGAGACCCAGTACTTC.

The CDR3 DNA is TGTGCCATCAGTGACGGGTTCGAGCAGTACTTC. Amino acids: CAISDGFEQYF. V and J are TRBV10-3 and TRBJ2-7, with D hard to call. V lost 3 bases and J lost 6, with 6 bases in between. Germline loops: CDR1 ENHRY, CDR2 SYGVKD. The CDR3 spans 11 residues.

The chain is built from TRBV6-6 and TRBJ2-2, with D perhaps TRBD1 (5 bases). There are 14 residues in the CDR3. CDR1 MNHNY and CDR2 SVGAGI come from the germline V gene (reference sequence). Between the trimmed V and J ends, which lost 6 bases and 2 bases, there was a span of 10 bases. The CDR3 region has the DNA TGTGCCAGCAGGGTTGACAGTAACACCGGGGAGCTGTTTTTT. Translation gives CASRVDSNTGELFF.

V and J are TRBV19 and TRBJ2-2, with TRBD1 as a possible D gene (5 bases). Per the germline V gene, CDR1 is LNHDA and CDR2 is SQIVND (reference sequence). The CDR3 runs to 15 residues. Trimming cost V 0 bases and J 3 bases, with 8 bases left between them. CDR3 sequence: CASSIDRAHTGELFF. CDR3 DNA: TGTGCCAGTAGTATAGACAGGGCACACACCGGGGAGCTGTTTTTT.

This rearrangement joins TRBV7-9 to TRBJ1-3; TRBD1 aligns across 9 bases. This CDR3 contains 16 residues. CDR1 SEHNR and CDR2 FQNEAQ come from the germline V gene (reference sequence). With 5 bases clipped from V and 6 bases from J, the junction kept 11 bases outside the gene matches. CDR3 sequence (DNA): TGTGCCAGCAGCCGACGCGGGACAGGGAACGCAAACACCATATATTTT. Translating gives CASSRRGTGNANTIYF.

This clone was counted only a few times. The CDR3 region has the DNA TGTGCCAGCAGTTCGGGGTATAGCAATCAGCCCCAGCATTTT. This translates into CASSSGYSNQPQHF. V gene TRBV6-5 combines with J gene TRBJ1-5; D call uncertain. Germline lookup yields CDR1 MNHEY and CDR2 SVGAGI. The CDR3 consists of 14 residues. V lost 4 bases to trimming and J lost 0 bases, with 7 bases between them.

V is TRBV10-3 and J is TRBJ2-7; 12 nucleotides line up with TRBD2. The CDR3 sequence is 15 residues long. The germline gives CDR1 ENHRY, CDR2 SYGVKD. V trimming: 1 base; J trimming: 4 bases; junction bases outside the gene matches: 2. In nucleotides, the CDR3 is TGTGCCATCAGTGAGTGGACTAGCGGGGTTTACGAGCAGTACGTC. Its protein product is CAISEWTSGVYEQYV.

CDR3 protein: CASSRGQGVNQPQHF. The CDR3 region has the DNA TGTGCCAGCAGCCGGGGACAGGGGGTGAATCAGCCCCAGCATTTT. The chain joins TRBV7-2 to TRBJ1-5; 11 bases map to TRBD1. V was pared by 5 bases and J by 4 bases, with 4 bases of the junction left unmatched. Germline CDR1 and CDR2: SGHTA and FQGNSA. The CDR3 totals 15 residues.

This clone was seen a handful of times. The CDR3 coding sequence is TGTGCCAGCAGTTTAACAGGACAGGGTCCCTACGAGCAGTACTTC. It is translated as CASSLTGQGPYEQYF. This rearrangement joins TRBV28 to TRBJ2-7; the match to TRBD1 covers 8 bases. Trimming took 2 bases from V and 2 from J; bases not matched to a gene: 5. In germline, CDR1 is MDHEN, CDR2 SYDVKM. The CDR3 is 15 residues long.

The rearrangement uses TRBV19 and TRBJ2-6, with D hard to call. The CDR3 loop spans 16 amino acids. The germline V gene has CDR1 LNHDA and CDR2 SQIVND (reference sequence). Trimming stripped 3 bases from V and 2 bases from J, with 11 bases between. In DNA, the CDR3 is TGTGCCAGTAGTATGGAAAGAGGCGCTGGGGCCAACGTCCTGACTTTC. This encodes CASSMERGAGANVLTF.

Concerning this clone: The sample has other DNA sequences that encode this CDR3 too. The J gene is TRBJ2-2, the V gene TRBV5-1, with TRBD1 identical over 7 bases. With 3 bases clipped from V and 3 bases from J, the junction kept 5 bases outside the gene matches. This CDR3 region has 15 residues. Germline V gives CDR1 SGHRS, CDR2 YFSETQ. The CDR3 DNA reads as TGCGCCAGCAGCTCAGGGCAGGGGGACACCGGGGAGCTGTTTTTT. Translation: CASSSGQGDTGELFF. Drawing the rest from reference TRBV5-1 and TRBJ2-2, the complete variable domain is KAGVTQTPRYLIKTRGQQVTLSCSPISGHRSVSWYQQTPGQGLQFLFEYFSETQRNKGNFPGRFSGRQFSNSRSEMNVSTLELGDSALYLCASSSGQGDTGELFFGEGSRLTVL.

The CDR3 protein is CASSKVAAGGMDEQFF. The CDR3 DNA reads TGTGCCAGCAGCAAAGTTGCGGCAGGGGGCATGGATGAGCAGTTCTTC. J is TRBJ2-1 and V is TRBV21-1; no DNA check was done on the table's D call, TRBD1. TRBV21-1 is deemed a pseudogene. The CDR3 consists of 16 residues.